The subject of this entry is one T cell receptor (beta chain). Its antigen is as yet unknown. The sample is drawn from a study of T cells expressing NK-cell markers. Whole-study context: Sorted CD3+CD56-NKG2C+, CD3+CD56+NKG2C+ and CD3+CD56+NKG2C- T cells supplied the TCR beta repertoires.

Whole-study results and caveats: In several donors, these clonotypes also led the CD3+CD56-NKG2C+ fraction.

Germline CDR1 MNHEY, CDR2 SVGAGI. The CDR3 runs 16 residues. TCRdb processed the 5' RACE reads again and assigns one entry to each CDR3 protein, with no DNA. Recorded for this sample: hundreds of thousands of distinct CDR3 sequences. The specimen sequenced was blood T cells: a sorted CD56 or NKG2C T cell subset, CD4+ or CD8+ T cells, or bulk PBMC T cells (not recorded which). This sequence was found in a woman between 18 and 75 years old in good health. The rearrangement links TRBV6-5 to TRBJ2-1; the D call from TCRdb, TRBD1, cannot be confirmed without DNA. The CDR3 here is CASSYSGTGGLNEQFF.